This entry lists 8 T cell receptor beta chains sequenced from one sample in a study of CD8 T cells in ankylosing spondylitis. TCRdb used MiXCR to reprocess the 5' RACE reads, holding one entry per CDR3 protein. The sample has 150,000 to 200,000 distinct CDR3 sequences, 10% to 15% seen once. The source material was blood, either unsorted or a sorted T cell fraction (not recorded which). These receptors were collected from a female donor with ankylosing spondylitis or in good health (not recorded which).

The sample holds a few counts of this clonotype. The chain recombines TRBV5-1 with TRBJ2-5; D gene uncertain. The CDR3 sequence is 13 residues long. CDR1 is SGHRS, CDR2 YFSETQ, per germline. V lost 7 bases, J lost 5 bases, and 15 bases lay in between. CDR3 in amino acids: CASPKRFHETQYF. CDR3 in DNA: TGCGCCAGCCCCAAACGCTTCCATGAGACCCAGTACTTC. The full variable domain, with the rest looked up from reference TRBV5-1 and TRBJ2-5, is KAGVTQTPRYLIKTRGQQVTLSCSPISGHRSVSWYQQTPGQGLQFLFEYFSETQRNKGNFPGRFSGRQFSNSRSEMNVSTLELGDSALYLCASPKRFHETQYFGPGTRLLVL.

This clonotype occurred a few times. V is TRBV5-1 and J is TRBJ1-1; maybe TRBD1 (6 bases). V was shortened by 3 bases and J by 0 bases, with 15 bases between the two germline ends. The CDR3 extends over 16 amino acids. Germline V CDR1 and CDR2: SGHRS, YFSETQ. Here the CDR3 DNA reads TGCGCCAGCAGCTCGGGGGGCGGCAGCCTGAACACTGAAGCTTTCTTT. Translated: CASSSGGGSLNTEAFF.

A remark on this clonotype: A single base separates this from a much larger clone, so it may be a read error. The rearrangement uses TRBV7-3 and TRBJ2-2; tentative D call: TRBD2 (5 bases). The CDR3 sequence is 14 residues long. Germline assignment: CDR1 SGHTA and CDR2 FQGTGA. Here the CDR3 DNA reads TGTGCCAGCAGCTTAGTAGCGAACACCGGGGAGCTGGTTTTT. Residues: CASSLVANTGELVF.

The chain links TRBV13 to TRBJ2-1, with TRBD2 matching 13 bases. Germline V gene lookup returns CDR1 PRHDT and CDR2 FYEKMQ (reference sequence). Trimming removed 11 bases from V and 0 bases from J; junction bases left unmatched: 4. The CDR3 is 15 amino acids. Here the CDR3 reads CAYGTSGNSYNEQFF. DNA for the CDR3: TGTGCCTATGGGACTAGCGGGAACTCCTACAATGAGCAGTTCTTC.

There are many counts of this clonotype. CDR3 sequence reads: CSSRGTSGTDTQYF. CDR3 coding DNA: TGCAGCTCTCGCGGGACTAGCGGCACAGATACGCAGTATTTT. J is TRBJ2-3 and V is TRBV29-1; 10 positions match TRBD2. Per the germline V gene, CDR1 is SQVTM and CDR2 is ANQGSEA. With 8 bases clipped from V and 1 base from J, the junction kept 6 bases outside the gene matches. The CDR3 runs to 14 residues.

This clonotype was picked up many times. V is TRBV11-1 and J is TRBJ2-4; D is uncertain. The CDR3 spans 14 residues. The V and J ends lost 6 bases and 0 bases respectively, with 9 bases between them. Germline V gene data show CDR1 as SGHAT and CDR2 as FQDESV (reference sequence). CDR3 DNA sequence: TGTGCCAGCAGTTCCCGGATAGCCAAAAACATTCAGTACTTC. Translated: CASSSRIAKNIQYF. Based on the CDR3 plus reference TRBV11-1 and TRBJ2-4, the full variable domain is EAEVAQSPRYKITEKSQAVAFWCDPISGHATLYWYRQILGQGPELLVQFQDESVVDDSQLPKDRFSAERLKGVDSTLKIQPAELGDSAMYLCASSSRIAKNIQYFGAGTRLSVL.

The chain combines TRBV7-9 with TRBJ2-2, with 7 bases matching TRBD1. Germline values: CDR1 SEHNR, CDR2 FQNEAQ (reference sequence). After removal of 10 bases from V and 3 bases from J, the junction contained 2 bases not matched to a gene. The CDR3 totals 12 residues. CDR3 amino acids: CATGTDTGELFF. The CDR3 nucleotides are TGTGCCACCGGGACAGACACCGGGGAGCTGTTTTTT.

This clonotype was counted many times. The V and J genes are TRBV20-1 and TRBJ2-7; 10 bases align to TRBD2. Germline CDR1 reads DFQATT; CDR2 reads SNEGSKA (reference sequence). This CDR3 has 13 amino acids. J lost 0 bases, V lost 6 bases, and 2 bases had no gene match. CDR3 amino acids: CSASGRASYEQYF. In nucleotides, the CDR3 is TGCAGTGCCAGCGGGAGGGCCTCCTACGAGCAGTACTTC.